The source of this T cell receptor (beta chain) is a study of human T cells and chemical hapten exposure. Study-level background: Alopecia areata, totalis or universalis was found in mostly female patients. Small pooled library volume differences chiefly drove per-sample TCR yield variation.

Germline V gene data show CDR1 as DFQATT and CDR2 as SNEGSKA (reference sequence). V lost 3 bases, J lost 0 bases, and 6 bases lay in between. The CDR3 runs to 12 residues. Study-wide findings and caveats: With DPC sensitization, TCRs exceeding 1 in 1000 frequency showed no change.

Time point meaning: patch test 3, about 24 weeks after DPC sensitization. Treatment described: therapeutic diphenylcyclopropenone sensitization with weekly scalp DPC. In TCRdb, the RACE reads were re-called with MiXCR into one record per CDR3 protein. The sample consists of approximately 110,000 distinct CDR3 sequences, roughly a third of them appearing once. A few counts support this clonotype. Its antigen is still unknown. This chain joins TRBV20-1 and TRBJ2-7; D not resolved. Here the sequenced sample was whole blood, taken in connection with sensitization to the hapten diphenylcyclopropenone (DPC). The receptor was derived from a man in his forties with alopecia areata. Some clones in this sample may be carry-over from other donors' samples. The CDR3 spells CSASTSSYEQYF. The CDR3, as DNA: TGCAGTGCTAGTACTTCCTCCTACGAGCAGTACTTC.